The 17 T cell receptor beta chains below were found in one sample sequenced in a study of glioma-infiltrating T cells after dendritic cell vaccination. The method was immunoSEQ multiplex PCR; TCRdb's version includes in-frame clones alone and lacks a portion of them. The table has more than 95,000 clones, more than 80% seen once. The specimen was blood, collected before dendritic cell vaccination. The source is a human donor with glioblastoma.

The chain couples TRBV7-8 to TRBJ1-6; TRBD1 agrees at 8 bases. This CDR3 has 16 amino acids. Trimming at V came to 7 bases and at J to 5 bases, leaving 10 bases not matched to a gene. The germline V gene encodes CDR1 SGHVS and CDR2 FQNEAQ. The CDR3 reads CASTLLPGGDNSPLHF. Written as DNA, the CDR3 is TGTGCCAGCACCCTACTTCCAGGGGGCGATAATTCACCCCTCCACTTT.

The table lists this clone with a few counts. V and J are TRBV9 and TRBJ2-3; D is unresolved. Trimming left V 4 bases short and J 0 bases short, with 12 bases between. CDR1 is SGDLS, CDR2 YYNGEE, per germline. The CDR3 length is 15 residues. The CDR3 loop reads CASSILVTSTDTQYF. In DNA, the CDR3 is TGTGCCAGCAGCATCCTCGTTACTAGCACAGATACGCAGTATTTT.

This chain links TRBV15 with TRBJ2-7; the D gene is possibly TRBD2 (5 bases). The V gene lost 0 bases and the J gene lost 5 bases, with 8 bases spanning the gap. Germline CDR1 reads LNHNV; CDR2 reads YYDKDF (reference sequence). This CDR3 has 13 amino acids. CDR3 DNA: TGTGCCACCAGCAGAGATAGGAGGAACGAGCAGTACTTC. This encodes CATSRDRRNEQYF. The variable domain in full, with the rest retrieved from reference TRBV15 and TRBJ2-7, is DAMVIQNPRYQVTQFGKPVTLSCSQTLNHNVMYWYQQKSSQAPKLLFHYYDKDFNNEADTPDNFQSRRPNTSFCFLDIRSPGLGDTAMYLCATSRDRRNEQYFGPGTRLTVT.

V is TRBV29-1 and J is TRBJ2-2; TRBD2 might be the D (5 bases). Trimming shortened V by 6 bases and J by 5 bases, and 16 bases separated the two germline ends. The CDR3 sequence is 14 residues long. Germline V gives CDR1 SQVTM, CDR2 ANQGSEA. The CDR3 DNA follows: TGCAGCGTCCGAACGGAGGCGAGGACCGGGGAGCTGTTTTTT. It encodes CSVRTEARTGELFF.

To note about this clone: Other nucleotide sequences from this sample produce the same CDR3. The CDR3 DNA follows: TGCGCCAGCAGCTTAGGAGGGTCTGGAAACACCATATATTTT. Its protein is CASSLGGSGNTIYF. The chain is built from TRBV5-1 and TRBJ1-3; D not resolved. CDR1 SGHRS and CDR2 YFSETQ come from the germline V gene. The CDR3 covers 14 residues. Trimming cost V 2 bases and J 1 base, with 7 bases left between them.

This rearrangement joins TRBV6-6 to TRBJ2-2; 9 bases agree with TRBD1. The CDR3 runs to 16 residues. Germline lookup yields CDR1 MNHNY and CDR2 SVGAGI (reference sequence). V was pared by 4 bases and J by 1 base, with 4 bases of the junction left unmatched. In nucleotides, the CDR3 is TGTGCCAGCAGTTCCAACAGGGGGCGGAACACCGGGGAGCTGTTTTTT. Protein sequence: CASSSNRGRNTGELFF.

This clone appeared once. The rearrangement joins TRBV9 to TRBJ2-2; 7 bases align to TRBD2. J gave up 1 base and V 2 bases, and 2 bases lay outside the gene matches. Germline V gives CDR1 SGDLS, CDR2 YYNGEE. The CDR3 is made up of 15 amino acids. This CDR3 is CASSVTGGNTGELFF. CDR3 nucleotides: TGTGCCAGCAGCGTCACGGGGGGGAACACCGGGGAGCTGTTTTTT.

The rearrangement joins TRBV7-2 to TRBJ2-5; TRBD2 matches at 8 bases. Germline CDR1 is SGHTA and CDR2 is FQGNSA. The V and J ends lost 4 bases and 6 bases, in that order; junction bases with no gene match: 10. The CDR3 has 15 residues. CDR3 sequence (DNA): TGTGCCAGCAGCTCGGACAGCGGGGGCGGGAAGACCCAGTACTTC. Residues: CASSSDSGGGKTQYF.

The table lists this clone with a few counts. The chain couples TRBV7-6 to TRBJ1-4; no reliable D call. V was shortened by 1 base and J by 4 bases, with 13 bases between the two germline ends. Germline V gene sequence: CDR1 SGHVS, CDR2 FNYEAQ. The CDR3 covers 16 residues. CDR3 DNA: TGTGCCAGCAGCTTAGGGTTGGAAGGAGTTAATGAAAAACTGTTTTTT. It codes for CASSLGLEGVNEKLFF.

The rearrangement joins TRBV19 to TRBJ1-1; tentatively, D is TRBD1 (5 bases). This CDR3 region has 14 residues. Per germline, CDR1 LNHDA and CDR2 SQIVND (reference sequence). The ends were cut back, 2 bases at V and 2 bases at J, with 9 bases in the middle. CDR3: CASSISTDNTEAFF. DNA for the CDR3: TGTGCCAGTAGTATATCGACAGACAACACTGAAGCTTTCTTT. Complete variable domain (other parts from reference TRBV19 and TRBJ1-1): DGGITQSPKYLFRKEGQNVTLSCEQNLNHDAMYWYRQDPGQGLRLIYYSQIVNDFQKGDIAEGYSVSREKKESFPLTVTSAQKNPTAFYLCASSISTDNTEAFFGQGTRLTVV.

The rearrangement links TRBV7-6 to TRBJ2-5; D unclear. Looked up from germline, CDR1 is SGHVS and CDR2 is FNYEAQ. The CDR3 is made up of 11 amino acids. Trimming pared 5 bases from V and 5 bases from J, leaving 6 bases between. The CDR3 DNA follows: TGTGCCAGCAGCCCTTCGGAGACCCAGTACTTC. Protein: CASSPSETQYF.

This clone has just one count. The chain employs TRBV11-3 and TRBJ1-2; the match to TRBD1 covers 9 bases. Germline CDR1 SGHNT, CDR2 YENEEA. This CDR3 is 13 amino acids long. V shed 4 bases, J shed 6 bases, and the junction held 3 bases outside the gene matches. In nucleotides, the CDR3 is TGTGCCAGCAGCTCGACAGGGGGGAATGGCTACACCTTC. It translates to CASSSTGGNGYTF. Combining the CDR3 with reference TRBV11-3 and TRBJ1-2 gives the whole variable domain EAGVVQSPRYKIIEKKQPVAFWCNPISGHNTLYWYLQNLGQGPELLIRYENEEAVDDSQLPKDRFSAERLKGVDSTLKIQPAELGDSAVYLCASSSTGGNGYTFGSGTRLTVV.

To note about this clone: An end of the junction differs from the germline gene, which may be a read error. Distinct nucleotide sequences in the sample also encode this CDR3. The gene calls are TRBV19 and TRBJ1-2; the match to TRBD1 covers 9 bases. CDR1 is LNHDA, CDR2 SQIVND, per germline (reference sequence). The CDR3 sequence is 14 residues long. The CDR3 DNA is TGTGCCAGTAGTACCCCGGGACAGGGAGGCGGCTACACTTTC. This sequence encodes CASSTPGQGGGYTF.

The rearrangement joins TRBV7-6 to TRBJ1-3; 7 bases fit TRBD1. The CDR3 spans 14 residues. V dropped 5 bases and J dropped 3; count of bases not matched to a gene: 4. Per the germline V gene, CDR1 is SGHVS and CDR2 is FNYEAQ. As DNA, the CDR3 is TGTGCCAGCAGCATACGGGACAGTGGAAACACCATATATTTT. Protein sequence: CASSIRDSGNTIYF.

The chain carries TRBV30 and TRBJ1-2, with D perhaps TRBD1 (6 bases). The CDR3 is 13 residues long. With 4 bases removed from V and 0 bases from J, the gap between germline ends came to 9 bases. Per germline, CDR1 GTSNPN and CDR2 SVGIG (reference sequence). The CDR3 bases are TGTGCCTGGACAGGGGCGGCTAACTATGGCTACACCTTC. Its translation: CAWTGAANYGYTF.

This clone has just a few counts. The chain uses TRBV4-1 and TRBJ1-5; D unresolved. Trimming left V 4 bases short and J 2 bases short, with 18 bases between. Germline V gene lookup returns CDR1 MGHRA and CDR2 YSYEKL. The CDR3 sequence is 17 residues long. The CDR3 protein is CASSLSPTRLRNQPQHF. For the CDR3, the DNA is TGCGCCAGCAGCCTTTCCCCTACTAGGCTTCGCAATCAGCCCCAGCATTTT.

This chain uses TRBV29-1 with TRBJ2-2; 9 bases match TRBD1. The CDR3 is 13 amino acids. With 8 bases clipped from V and 3 bases from J, the junction kept 4 bases outside the gene matches. Per the germline V gene, CDR1 is SQVTM and CDR2 is ANQGSEA. DNA of the CDR3: TGCAGCCACCGGACAGGGGACACCGGGGAGCTGTTTTTT. It translates to CSHRTGDTGELFF.